These 6 T cell receptor beta chains originate from one sample sequenced in a study of T-cell reconstitution after alpha-beta-depleted transplantation in children. Preparation of the TCRbeta library was carried out with unique molecular identifiers. One entry per CDR3 protein results from TCRdb running MiXCR on the PCR reads. The sample consists of 150,000 to 200,000 distinct CDR3 sequences, about 6.3% of them appearing once. The sample was PBMCs from the stem cell graft donor, taken from the stem cell graft. These receptors all come from a human donor who donated a stem cell graft to a child with Wiskott-Aldrich syndrome.

This clonotype was seen ten or more times. V gene TRBV11-3 combines with J gene TRBJ1-2; D is undetermined. The germline V and J ends were trimmed by 0 bases and 14 bases, with 22 bases remaining between them. The CDR3 has 15 amino acids. From germline, CDR1 is SGHNT and CDR2 YENEEA. This CDR3 reads CASSLDLYSPLSETF. CDR3 coding DNA: TGTGCCAGCAGCTTAGATCTTTATTCGCCACTCTCGGAAACCTTC.

V gene TRBV7-8 combines with J gene TRBJ1-5; the D is unclear. Trimming shortened V by 1 base and J by 4 bases, and 8 bases separated the two germline ends. The CDR3 runs 14 residues. Germline CDR1 is SGHVS and CDR2 is FQNEAQ. CDR3 in DNA: TGTGCCAGCAGCTTAGAATCCCATAATCAGCCCCAGCATTTT. It translates to CASSLESHNQPQHF.

This clonotype was found many times. The gene calls are TRBV27 and TRBJ2-1, with D possibly being TRBD1 (5 bases). V was shortened by 6 bases and J by 5 bases, with 11 bases between the two germline ends. The germline gives CDR1 MNHEY, CDR2 SMNVEV (reference sequence). The CDR3 extends over 13 amino acids. The CDR3 reads CASRHTGDNEQFF. CDR3 DNA: TGTGCCAGCAGGCACACAGGAGACAATGAGCAGTTCTTC.

The chain's CDR3 is CASSPRGEGIKRVTDTQYF. CDR3 DNA sequence: TGTGCCAGCTCACCGAGGGGAGAGGGGATCAAGCGGGTCACAGATACGCAGTATTTT. The chain is built from TRBV18 and TRBJ2-3; D perhaps matches TRBD2 (6 bases). The CDR3 has 19 amino acids. With 3 bases removed from V and 2 bases from J, the gap between germline ends came to 24 bases. The germline CDR1 and CDR2 sequences are KGHSH and LQKENI.

CDR3 sequence (DNA): TGCGCCAGCAGCTTGGAGGGGGGGGTTTTACGCTACACCTTC. Translation: CASSLEGGVLRYTF. This chain links TRBV5-1 with TRBJ1-2; the D gene is possibly TRBD1 (6 bases). The CDR3 runs to 14 residues. The V and J ends lost 0 bases and 9 bases respectively, with 15 bases between them. The germline V gene encodes CDR1 SGHRS and CDR2 YFSETQ.

This clonotype was detected ten times or more. This chain uses TRBV12-3 or TRBV12-4 with TRBJ2-7; 10 bases map to TRBD2. Trimming at V came to 6 bases and at J to 5 bases, leaving 10 bases not matched to a gene. This CDR3 contains 15 residues. CDR3: CASSPSGSMIHEQYF. CDR3 bases: TGTGCCAGCAGCCCTAGCGGGAGTATGATCCACGAGCAGTACTTC.